The source of this TCR beta chain is a study of post-analysis software for immune sequencing data. As for this clonotype: Its antigen is not identified.

The study, taken as a whole, reports: Included in a set of about 5 TRBV segments more frequent in patients than controls were TRBV5-6, TRBV5-1 and TRBV20-1.

V lost 5 bases, J lost 8 bases, and 9 bases lay in between. Looked up from germline, CDR1 is KGHDR and CDR2 is SFDVKD. The CDR3 covers 12 residues. Tagging with unique molecular identifiers was a feature of the TCR beta cDNA libraries. TCRdb used MiXCR to reprocess the PCR reads, holding one entry per CDR3 protein. The repertoire holds about 770,000 distinct CDR3 sequences, with around 42% as singletons. The V gene is TRBV24-1, the J gene TRBJ2-1; D possibly corresponds to TRBD1 (5 bases). The source is a girl aged 10 to 17 with multiple sclerosis. Source material: blood. CDR3: CATSAGIHEQFF. The CDR3 bases are TGTGCCACCAGTGCAGGGATCCATGAGCAGTTCTTC.